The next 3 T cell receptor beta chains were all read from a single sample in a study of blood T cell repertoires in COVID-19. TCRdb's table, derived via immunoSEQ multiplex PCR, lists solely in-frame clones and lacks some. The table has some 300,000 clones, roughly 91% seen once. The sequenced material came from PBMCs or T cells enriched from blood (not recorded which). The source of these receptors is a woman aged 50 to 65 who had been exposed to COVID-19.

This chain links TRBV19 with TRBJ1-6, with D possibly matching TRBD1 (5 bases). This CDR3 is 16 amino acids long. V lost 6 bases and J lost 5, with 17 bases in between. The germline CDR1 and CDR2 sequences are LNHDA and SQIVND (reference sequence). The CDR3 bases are TGTGCCAGTAGGACGCTATCTTTGGGGCATAATTCACCCCTCCACTTT. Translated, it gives CASRTLSLGHNSPLHF.

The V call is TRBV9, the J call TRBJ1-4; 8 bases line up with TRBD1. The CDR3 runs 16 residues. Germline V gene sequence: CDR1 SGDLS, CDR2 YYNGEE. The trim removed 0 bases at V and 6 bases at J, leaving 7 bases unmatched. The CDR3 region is CASSVGGTGGYEKLFF. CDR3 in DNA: TGTGCCAGCAGCGTAGGGGGTACAGGGGGATATGAAAAACTGTTTTTT.

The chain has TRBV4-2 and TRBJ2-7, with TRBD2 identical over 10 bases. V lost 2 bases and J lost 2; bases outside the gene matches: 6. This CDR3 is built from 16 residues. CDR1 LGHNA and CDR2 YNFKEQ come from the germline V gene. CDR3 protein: CASSQTSGGAPYEQYF. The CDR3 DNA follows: TGTGCCAGCAGCCAAACAAGCGGGGGGGCCCCCTACGAGCAGTACTTC.